This record looks at one T cell receptor (beta chain) sequence and its context. Its target is not known. This sample is drawn from a study of STAT5B mutations in CD4+ large granular lymphocyte leukemia. General study points: TRBV06-family usage was enriched in top patient clones (8/27) versus controls (2/35).

The assay was run at survey level. This table comes from immunoSEQ multiplex PCR, and its TCRdb copy is limited to in-frame clones, with some not included. Among over 35,000 clones listed, about 81% were seen once. Trimming left V 5 bases short and J 1 base short, with 14 bases between. Per the germline V gene, CDR1 is MDHEN and CDR2 is SYDVKM. CDR3 length equals 15 residues. Sequenced material: CD4+ T cells from blood buffy coats. The V and J genes are TRBV28 and TRBJ2-5; no definite D call. This sequence originates from a human donor in good health. DNA of the CDR3: TGTGCCAGCAGTCTCCGTCGCGGTGCCCAAGAGACCCAGTACTTC. Encoded protein: CASSLRRGAQETQYF. Full variable domain (remainder filled in from reference TRBV28 and TRBJ2-5): DVKVTQSSRYLVKRTGEKVFLECVQDMDHENMFWYRQDPGLGLRLIYFSYDVKMKEKGDIPEGYSVSREKKERFSLILESASTNQTSMYLCASSLRRGAQETQYFGPGTRLLVL.